This TCR beta chain appears in the sequencing data of a study of T-cell reconstitution after alpha-beta-depleted transplantation in children (TCRdb year 2016). The study in broad terms: Using TCR repertoire profiling, the study followed T-cell immune reconstitution in a quantitative way in children after TCRalphabeta/CD19-depleted allogeneic hematopoietic cell transplantation. Beyond this particular receptor, the publication reports: Over the following months the frequencies of hyperexpanded clones went down, and after one year T-cell counts and TCRbeta diversity were mostly credited to newly produced T cells. The apparently early alphabetaT-cell count recovery about two months after transplant was reportedly dependent on only several hundred rapidly expanded clones derived from non-depleted graft cells. In some patients, high TCRbeta diversity at day 60 was attributed to recipient T cells and intrathymic progenitors that had survived conditioning.

The library was generated by PCR. These reads were obtained on an Illumina HiSeq 2500. To normalize quantification of the TCRbeta repertoire, the TCR libraries were built with molecular barcoding that relied on unique molecular identifiers. TCRdb passed the public sequencing reads through fastp at Q25 and MiXCR, retaining productive beta sequences. Rows with one shared CDR3 protein collapse into an entry with the most common genes and DNA. Across this sample there are 500,000 to 750,000 distinct CDR3 sequences, with 25% to 30% seen only once. Approximately 39% of the sample is taken by the ten largest. This clonotype was observed a few times. It has no known antigen specificity. Per-base quality was not reported, and no clone a single base away is much larger than it. The V and J ends are trimmed by 3 bases and 4 bases, leaving 24 bases between them. The CDR3 goes from the cysteine to the phenylalanine over 18 residues. Just the 54-base CDR3 DNA is kept, in frame starting at base 1. CDR1 and CDR2 are drawn from the germline V gene (reference sequence): SGHKS, YYEKEE.

The treatment or condition label of this sample denotes: allogeneic hematopoietic cell transplantation with graft depleted of TCRalphabeta T cells and CD19 B cells. TCRalphabeta/CD19-depleted allogeneic hematopoietic cell grafts were given to the transplant recipients, all of whom were children. This TCR was recovered from a boy under two years old with Wiskott-Aldrich syndrome, due to receive a stem cell transplant. This sample comprised PBMCs, obtained before TCRalphabeta/CD19-depleted stem cell transplant. The chain is assembled from TRBV5-5 and TRBJ2-3; the D region possibly corresponds to TRBD2 (5 bases align). The CDR3 corresponds to CASSSRARGQVLADTQYF. Here is the DNA: TGTGCCAGCAGCTCGCGAGCCAGAGGGCAGGTGTTAGCAGATACGCAGTATTTT.